This TCR beta chain was retrieved from a study of cytomegalovirus exposure and HLA in healthy donors. Study results and caveats: The number of N-insertions in an Asian-associated ancestry cluster was reportedly below the roughly 620-donor mean in a later analysis.

Researchers ran the PCR with 60 Vbeta and 13 Jbeta primers. Here immunoSEQ multiplex PCR was the method, and the copy in TCRdb shows in-frame clones only, minus some. In the table there are 130,000 or so clones, around 8.5% of which are singletons. For this clone: The antigen is not known.

The sample comprised PBMCs. The TCR comes from a man aged 35-49 years in good health and CMV-seronegative.

The CDR3 here is CASSALGVETQYF. In DNA form, the CDR3 reads TGTGCCAGCAGTGCCTTAGGAGTTGAGACCCAGTACTTC. The gene calls are TRBV27 and TRBJ2-5; D call uncertain. Trimming pared 5 bases from V and 5 bases from J, leaving 12 bases between. This CDR3 contains 13 residues. The germline V gene has CDR1 MNHEY and CDR2 SMNVEV (reference sequence).